Below are 19 T cell receptor beta chains sequenced from a single sample in a study of blood T cell repertoires in COVID-19. The method was immunoSEQ multiplex PCR; TCRdb's version includes in-frame clones alone and lacks a portion of them. The data contain 180,000 or so clones, roughly 90% of them singletons. Sequenced: peripheral blood. The receptors were sampled from a man in his late teens or twenties with active or convalescent COVID-19.

J is TRBJ2-1 and V is TRBV7-2; 14 positions match TRBD2. Germline CDR1 and CDR2: SGHTA and FQGNSA. V lost 4 bases to trimming and J lost 7 bases; unmatched junction nucleotides: 3. The CDR3 totals 15 residues. The CDR3, as DNA: TGTGCCAGCAGCTGGCGACTAGCGGGGGGGAATGAGCAGTTCTTC. Translated, it gives CASSWRLAGGNEQFF. The whole variable domain, remainder taken from reference TRBV7-2 and TRBJ2-1, is GAGVSQSPSNKVTEKGKDVELRCDPISGHTALYWYRQSLGQGLEFLIYFQGNSAPDKSGLPSDRFSAERTGGSVSTLTIQRTQQEDSAVYLCASSWRLAGGNEQFFGPGTRLTVL.

The rearrangement links TRBV7-9 to TRBJ1-4, with 9 bases that match TRBD1. The CDR3 runs to 16 residues. V shed 1 base and J 8 bases; nucleotides not matched to a gene: 8. CDR1 is SEHNR and CDR2 is FQNEAQ in the germline V gene (reference sequence). CDR3 DNA: TGTGCCAGCAGCTTAGGGCCGGGACAGGGAGACGAAAAACTGTTTTTT. Encoded protein: CASSLGPGQGDEKLFF.

This clone was detected a few times. The V call is TRBV4-2, the J call TRBJ1-3; D is unresolved. Germline-derived CDR1 and CDR2 are LGHNA and YNFKEQ. The CDR3 length is 15 residues. The V end was cut by 0 bases, the J end by 4 bases, with 10 bases between. The CDR3, as DNA: TGTGCCAGCAGCCAAGATCTGGGAGAAGGAAACACCATATATTTT. Encoded protein: CASSQDLGEGNTIYF.

The genes are TRBV19 and TRBJ1-1; a weak D match, TRBD1 (6 bases). CDR3 length: 13 residues. V was pared by 5 bases and J by 0 bases, with 7 bases between. Per germline, CDR1 LNHDA and CDR2 SQIVND (reference sequence). Here the CDR3 reads CASSGQMNTEAFF. The CDR3, as DNA: TGTGCCAGTAGTGGACAGATGAACACTGAAGCTTTCTTT.

For this clone: Other DNA sequences of this sample code for an identical CDR3. The chain joins TRBV30 to TRBJ2-3, with 7 bases lining up with TRBD2. This CDR3 is 14 amino acids long. Trimming took 0 bases from V and 3 from J; bases not matched to a gene: 3. CDR1 and CDR2 (germline): GTSNPN, SVGIG (reference sequence). The CDR3 is CAWSVGGGTDTQYF. Here the CDR3 DNA reads TGTGCCTGGAGTGTTGGCGGGGGAACAGATACGCAGTATTTT.

This chain's CDR3 is CASSLTGLETQYF. The CDR3 bases are TGTGCCAGCAGTTTAACGGGGTTAGAGACCCAGTACTTC. The genes are TRBV27 and TRBJ2-5, with TRBD2 as a possible D gene (5 bases). This CDR3 is 13 amino acids long. The germline V gene has CDR1 MNHEY and CDR2 SMNVEV (reference sequence). Trimming stripped 2 bases from V and 4 bases from J, with 8 bases between.

The rearrangement links TRBV2 to TRBJ1-6; 7 bases map to TRBD1. Germline CDR1 reads SNHLY; CDR2 reads FYNNEI. Losses at the gene ends were 4 bases for V and 7 bases for J; bases not matched to a gene: 10. The CDR3 totals 16 residues. The chain's CDR3 is CASSATYDRANSPLHF. The DNA of the CDR3 is TGTGCCAGCAGTGCAACGTACGACAGGGCGAATTCACCCCTCCACTTT. Together with reference TRBV2 and TRBJ1-6, the CDR3 gives the full variable domain: EPEVTQTPSHQVTQMGQEVILRCVPISNHLYFYWYRQILGQKVEFLVSFYNNEISEKSEIFDDQFSVERPDGSNFTLKIRSTKLEDSAMYFCASSATYDRANSPLHFGNGTRLTVT.

This clone showed up just once. The chain joins TRBV3-1 (or the pseudogene TRBV3-2) to TRBJ2-2; D uncertain. CDR3 size: 14 residues. Trimming took 2 bases from V and 2 from J, leaving 6 bases between them. Per germline, CDR1 LGHDT and CDR2 YNNKEL (reference sequence). The CDR3 region is CASSQTVNTGELFF. The CDR3 coding sequence is TGTGCCAGCAGCCAAACAGTTAACACCGGGGAGCTGTTTTTT.

The chain employs TRBV6-1 and TRBJ2-3, with 16 positions matching TRBD2. V trimming: 3 bases; J trimming: 3 bases; junction bases outside the gene matches: 3. Germline loops: CDR1 MNHNS, CDR2 SASEGT. CDR3 length equals 17 residues. CDR3 amino acids: CASSDRGLAGGTDTQYF. CDR3 DNA: TGTGCCAGCAGTGATCGGGGACTAGCGGGGGGGACAGATACGCAGTATTTT.

The rearrangement uses TRBV6-6 and TRBJ2-5, with 10 bases aligning to TRBD1. Germline assignment: CDR1 MNHNY and CDR2 SVGAGI (reference sequence). The CDR3 runs to 17 residues. V shed 5 bases, J shed 5 bases, and the junction held 14 bases outside the gene matches. CDR3 in DNA: TGTGCCAGCAGTCCGCTGAGGACAGGGGGTTCCTGGGAGACCCAGTACTTC. Translation: CASSPLRTGGSWETQYF.

V and J are TRBV30 and TRBJ2-3; 8 bases are shared with TRBD1. Trimming removed 2 bases from V and 3 bases from J; junction bases left unmatched: 7. From germline, CDR1 is GTSNPN and CDR2 SVGIG (reference sequence). This CDR3 is 15 amino acids long. CDR3 in DNA: TGTGCCTGGAGTAGGACAGGGTGGGGGACAGATACGCAGTATTTT. Its protein is CAWSRTGWGTDTQYF.

The chain is built from TRBV6-5 and TRBJ2-3; D perhaps matches TRBD1 (6 bases). Trimming cost V 5 bases and J 6 bases, with 6 bases left between them. This CDR3 is built from 11 residues. Looked up from germline, CDR1 is MNHEY and CDR2 is SVGAGI. DNA for the CDR3: TGTGCCAGCAGTCAGGGGGATACGCAGTATTTT. This codes for CASSQGDTQYF.

The V call is TRBV12-5, the J call TRBJ2-7, with a weak D call TRBD2 (6 bases). Germline V gene lookup returns CDR1 LGHNT and CDR2 FRNRAP. The length of the CDR3 is 14 residues. The V end lost 2 bases, the J end lost 2 bases, and 10 bases lay between the germline ends. The CDR3 sequence: CASGLSAGPYEQYF. The DNA for the CDR3 is TGTGCTAGTGGTTTGAGTGCGGGACCCTACGAGCAGTACTTC. Combining the CDR3 with reference TRBV12-5 and TRBJ2-7 gives the whole variable domain DARVTQTPRHKVTEMGQEVTMRCQPILGHNTVFWYRQTMMQGLELLAYFRNRAPLDDSGMPKDRFSAEMPDATLATLKIQPSEPRDSAVYFCASGLSAGPYEQYFGPGTRLTVT.

V is TRBV9 and J is TRBJ1-3; maybe TRBD1 (6 bases). Germline loops: CDR1 SGDLS, CDR2 YYNGEE. V lost 0 bases and J 4 bases, leaving 17 bases between the germline ends. The CDR3 consists of 17 residues. The CDR3, as DNA: TGTGCCAGCAGCGTAGGGATCAGACAGGACGGGGGAAACACCATATATTTT. It yields the protein CASSVGIRQDGGNTIYF.

The chain employs TRBV10-2 and TRBJ1-6; TRBD1 might be the D (5 bases). Germline values: CDR1 WSHSY, CDR2 SAAADI. The length of the CDR3 is 13 residues. Trimming stripped 4 bases from V and 10 bases from J, with 11 bases between. In DNA form, the CDR3 reads TGCGCCAGCAGTGGAGACAGATACTCACCCCTCCACTTT. It encodes CASSGDRYSPLHF.

The chain recombines TRBV5-1 with TRBJ2-4; 8 bases line up with TRBD2. Germline trimming cut 5 bases from V and 6 bases from J; bases unmatched to any gene: 7. The CDR3 runs 14 residues. Germline-derived CDR1 and CDR2 are SGHRS and YFSETQ. The CDR3 reads CASSMAGGANIQYF. CDR3 DNA: TGCGCCAGCAGTATGGCGGGGGGCGCAAACATTCAGTACTTC.

The chain links TRBV19 to TRBJ1-4; D unresolved. Germline loops: CDR1 LNHDA, CDR2 SQIVND (reference sequence). The CDR3 spans 14 residues. V was trimmed by 4 bases and J by 5 bases, leaving 11 bases between them. The CDR3 region has the DNA TGTGCCAGTAGTACGCGGGCCTCGAATGAAAAACTGTTTTTT. Encoded protein: CASSTRASNEKLFF. The full variable domain, with the rest looked up from reference TRBV19 and TRBJ1-4, is DGGITQSPKYLFRKEGQNVTLSCEQNLNHDAMYWYRQDPGQGLRLIYYSQIVNDFQKGDIAEGYSVSREKKESFPLTVTSAQKNPTAFYLCASSTRASNEKLFFGSGTQLSVL.

The sample holds one count of this clone. The chain employs TRBV10-3 and TRBJ1-1; D is unclear. CDR1 is ENHRY, CDR2 SYGVKD, per germline. CDR3 length: 13 residues. Deletions cut 6 bases from V and 5 bases from J, with 13 bases between. The CDR3 region has the DNA TGTGCCATCAGATCAACGGGGTCGACTGAAGCTTTCTTT. Translated: CAIRSTGSTEAFF.

The gene calls are TRBV2 and TRBJ2-1; 7 bases agree with TRBD2. The germline CDR1 and CDR2 sequences are SNHLY and FYNNEI. The CDR3 is 12 residues long. J was trimmed by 5 bases and V by 8 bases; bases with no gene match: 3. Here the CDR3 DNA reads TGTGCCAGCCGGGACTATGACAATGAGCAGTTCTTC. Its translation is CASRDYDNEQFF. Combining the CDR3 with reference TRBV2 and TRBJ2-1 gives the whole variable domain EPEVTQTPSHQVTQMGQEVILRCVPISNHLYFYWYRQILGQKVEFLVSFYNNEISEKSEIFDDQFSVERPDGSNFTLKIRSTKLEDSAMYFCASRDYDNEQFFGPGTRLTVL.